Shown below are 30 T cell receptor beta chains from a single sample sequenced in a study of lymphopenia after photon versus proton radiotherapy (dated by TCRdb to between 2017 and 2020). Libraries were made using the immunoSEQ multiplex PCR assay. This is the immuneACCESS table as TCRdb keeps it, with only in-frame sequences that have V and J called. A part of the clones is gone; compared with another copy, unresolved V genes explain less than half, and the rest is unexplained. The sample yields roughly 76,000 clones; 80% to 95% were counted once. 2.2% of the sample is held by the ten biggest clonotypes. This specimen was peripheral blood, taken from a patient treated with photon-based radiotherapy. The receptor set was obtained from a woman between 40 and 55 years old with cholangiocarcinoma.

The V and J genes are TRBV18 and TRBJ2-7, with D possibly being TRBD2 (6 bases). Trimming stripped 9 bases from V and 3 bases from J, with 21 bases between. Germline V lookup: CDR1 KGHSH, CDR2 LQKENI. CDR3 length: 15 amino acids. CDR3 amino acids: CASSILGLPFYEQYF. CDR3 nucleotide sequence: TGTGCCAGTTCTATCCTGGGACTGCCATTCTACGAGCAGTACTTC.

This chain links TRBV30 with TRBJ2-3, with D hard to call. The CDR3 extends over 11 amino acids. With 4 bases removed from V and 2 bases from J, the gap between germline ends came to 4 bases. Germline V gene data show CDR1 as GTSNPN and CDR2 as SVGIG (reference sequence). The chain's CDR3 is CAWTFTDTQYF. DNA of the CDR3: TGTGCCTGGACTTTCACAGATACGCAGTATTTT.

This rearrangement joins TRBV9 to TRBJ2-1, with D tentatively TRBD1 or TRBD2 (5 bases each). The germline CDR1 and CDR2 sequences are SGDLS and YYNGEE. Trimming pared 0 bases from V and 5 bases from J, leaving 12 bases between. The CDR3 runs to 15 residues. CDR3 in amino acids: CASSVVGTHDNEQFF. The CDR3 nucleotides are TGTGCCAGCAGCGTAGTGGGGACGCACGACAATGAGCAGTTCTTC.

The CDR3 sequence is CASSPGQGGQETQYF. The CDR3 nucleotides read TGTGCCAGCAGCCCAGGACAGGGAGGGCAAGAGACCCAGTACTTC. The gene calls are TRBV7-9 and TRBJ2-5; possible D gene TRBD1, 8 bases. Germline V gives CDR1 SEHNR, CDR2 FQNEAQ (reference sequence). The CDR3 is made up of 15 amino acids. V lost 5 bases and J lost 2, with 15 bases in between.

The chain links TRBV29-1 to TRBJ2-3, with 7 nucleotides matching TRBD2. Trimming at V came to 6 bases and at J to 1 base, leaving 7 bases not matched to a gene. Germline values: CDR1 SQVTM, CDR2 ANQGSEA. The CDR3 has 14 residues. Here the CDR3 DNA reads TGCAGCGTCGGAGGGGAGGGCGGCACAGATACGCAGTATTTT. Protein: CSVGGEGGTDTQYF.

The rearrangement links TRBV4-1 to TRBJ2-7; perhaps D is TRBD1 or TRBD2 (6 bases each). The CDR3 runs to 14 residues. The germline CDR1 and CDR2 sequences are MGHRA and YSYEKL. V lost 4 bases, J lost 3 bases, and 13 bases lay in between. This CDR3 reads CASSLGGNLYEQYF. The CDR3 DNA follows: TGCGCCAGCAGCCTGGGGGGCAACCTCTACGAGCAGTACTTC.

This chain uses TRBV7-2 with TRBJ2-1, with D unclear. The V end was cut by 2 bases, the J end by 10 bases, with 24 bases between. In germline, CDR1 is SGHTA, CDR2 FQGNSA. The CDR3 runs to 17 residues. CDR3 sequence: CASSLWVSSSGPKEQFF. The CDR3 DNA follows: TGTGCCAGCAGCTTATGGGTTTCAAGCTCGGGCCCGAAGGAGCAGTTCTTC.

The V and J genes are TRBV10-3 and TRBJ1-3, with D uncertain. CDR1 and CDR2 (germline): ENHRY, SYGVKD. The ends were cut back, 4 bases at V and 6 bases at J, with 7 bases in the middle. This CDR3 contains 12 residues. CDR3 loop: CAISAGKNTIYF. The CDR3 DNA is TGTGCCATCAGTGCCGGTAAAAACACCATATATTTT.

This rearrangement joins TRBV14 to TRBJ1-1, with 8 bases lining up with TRBD1. The CDR3 runs to 16 residues. The germline CDR1 and CDR2 sequences are SGHDN and FVKESK. Trimming at V came to 5 bases and at J to 1 base, leaving 9 bases not matched to a gene. Here the CDR3 reads CASSTRTGRANTEAFF. CDR3 DNA sequence: TGTGCCAGCAGCACCCGGACAGGGAGGGCGAACACTGAAGCTTTCTTT.

The chain combines TRBV29-1 with TRBJ1-4; D is uncertain. CDR3 size: 13 residues. V shed 4 bases and J shed 0 bases, with 6 bases lying between them. Germline V gene sequence: CDR1 SQVTM, CDR2 ANQGSEA. The CDR3 region is CSVGSATNEKLFF. Here the CDR3 DNA reads TGCAGCGTTGGGTCCGCAACTAATGAAAAACTGTTTTTT.

The chain joins TRBV28 to TRBJ1-5; D might be TRBD1 (6 bases). CDR1 and CDR2 from the germline V gene are MDHEN and SYDVKM. The length of the CDR3 is 18 residues. V lost 4 bases and J lost 4, with 23 bases in between. The CDR3 spells CASSSPGTNGILNQPQHF. CDR3 nucleotides: TGTGCCAGCAGTTCCCCGGGGACAAATGGGATCCTGAATCAGCCCCAGCATTTT.

This clone was detected once. The chain uses TRBV2 and TRBJ2-1; 11 bases match TRBD2. The CDR3 is 16 residues long. Trimming removed 4 bases from V and 8 bases from J; junction bases left unmatched: 10. Germline values: CDR1 SNHLY, CDR2 FYNNEI. The CDR3 spells CASSVRGLAGNDEQFF. CDR3 coding DNA: TGTGCCAGCAGTGTGCGAGGACTAGCGGGCAATGATGAGCAGTTCTTC. The complete variable domain, with remaining parts taken from reference TRBV2 and TRBJ2-1, reads EPEVTQTPSHQVTQMGQEVILRCVPISNHLYFYWYRQILGQKVEFLVSFYNNEISEKSEIFDDQFSVERPDGSNFTLKIRSTKLEDSAMYFCASSVRGLAGNDEQFFGPGTRLTVL.

The V and J genes are TRBV6-6 and TRBJ1-1, with 10 bases matching TRBD1. V lost 2 bases and J lost 5; bases outside the gene matches: 5. Germline V lookup: CDR1 MNHNY, CDR2 SVGAGI (reference sequence). This CDR3 region has 15 residues. As DNA, the CDR3 is TGTGCCAGCAGTTACGGGACAGGGGAAACAACTGAAGCTTTCTTT. Its protein product is CASSYGTGETTEAFF.

The rearrangement links TRBV6-5 to TRBJ2-7; D may be TRBD1 (6 bases). The length of the CDR3 is 12 residues. V was cut by 10 bases and J by 2 bases, with 12 bases left in between. In germline, CDR1 is MNHEY, CDR2 SVGAGI. The CDR3 loop reads CAIGTTPYEQYF. The CDR3 DNA sequence: TGTGCCATCGGGACAACCCCCTACGAGCAGTACTTC.

The rearrangement uses TRBV5-1 and TRBJ2-1; 11 bases are shared with TRBD2. The junction had 4 bases not matched to a gene; V was cut back by 4 bases and J by 4 bases. CDR3 length equals 15 residues. Germline V lookup: CDR1 SGHRS, CDR2 YFSETQ. This CDR3 is CASSLPSGGYNEQFF. CDR3 nucleotides: TGCGCCAGCAGCCTACCTAGCGGGGGGTACAATGAGCAGTTCTTC.

V is TRBV9 and J is TRBJ2-1; tentatively, D is TRBD1 (6 bases). The CDR3 is 13 residues long. Germline CDR1 and CDR2: SGDLS and YYNGEE. V gave up 4 bases and J gave up 5 bases, with 10 bases separating them. The CDR3 loop is CASSQDSDNEQFF. For the CDR3, the DNA is TGTGCCAGCAGCCAGGACAGTGACAATGAGCAGTTCTTC.

This chain connects TRBV9 to TRBJ2-3; no clear D. Trimming shortened V by 3 bases and J by 5 bases, and 13 bases separated the two germline ends. Germline V gene data show CDR1 as SGDLS and CDR2 as YYNGEE. This CDR3 has 14 residues. CDR3 sequence reads: CASSEFGAVDTQYF. CDR3 coding DNA: TGTGCCAGCAGCGAGTTCGGCGCTGTAGATACGCAGTATTTT. The entire variable domain, with the rest obtained from reference TRBV9 and TRBJ2-3, is as follows: DSGVTQTPKHLITATGQRVTLRCSPRSGDLSVYWYQQSLDQGLQFLIQYYNGEERAKGNILERFSAQQFPDLHSELNLSSLELGDSALYFCASSEFGAVDTQYFGPGTRLTVL.

This clone is a singleton in its sample. The genes are TRBV30 and TRBJ2-2; D is perhaps TRBD1 or TRBD2 (5 bases each). The V gene's germline CDR1 is GTSNPN and CDR2 SVGIG (reference sequence). CDR3 length: 13 amino acids. The ends were cut back, 2 bases at V and 5 bases at J, with 9 bases in the middle. CDR3 nucleotides: TGTGCCTGGAGTTCTGGGGGAACCGGGGAGCTGTTTTTT. Protein: CAWSSGGTGELFF.

CDR3 residues: CSAFLGTGGYEQYF. DNA of the CDR3: TGCAGCGCCTTTCTCGGGACAGGAGGCTACGAGCAGTACTTC. The V and J genes are TRBV29-1 and TRBJ2-7, with 8 bases aligning to TRBD1. This CDR3 spans 14 amino acids. Germline CDR1 SQVTM, CDR2 ANQGSEA. After removal of 7 bases from V and 3 bases from J, the junction contained 11 bases not matched to a gene.

As DNA, the CDR3 is TGTGCCAGCAGCTTAGGGTTATTTAACACTGAAGCTTTCTTT. Its protein product is CASSLGLFNTEAFF. The J gene is TRBJ1-1, the V gene TRBV11-2; D gene uncertain. The CDR3 loop spans 14 amino acids. CDR1 is SGHAT, CDR2 FQNNGV, per germline. Trimming stripped 1 base from V and 2 bases from J, with 8 bases between.

The V gene is TRBV5-1, the J gene TRBJ1-2; D gene unclear. CDR3 length: 13 amino acids. Trimming left V 4 bases short and J 3 bases short, with 10 bases between. CDR1 is SGHRS and CDR2 is YFSETQ in the germline V gene. Written as DNA, the CDR3 is TGCGCCAGCAGCCGTTTTCAAGACTATGGCTACACCTTC. This sequence encodes CASSRFQDYGYTF. Using reference TRBV5-1 and TRBJ1-2 for the parts outside the CDR3, the full variable domain is KAGVTQTPRYLIKTRGQQVTLSCSPISGHRSVSWYQQTPGQGLQFLFEYFSETQRNKGNFPGRFSGRQFSNSRSEMNVSTLELGDSALYLCASSRFQDYGYTFGSGTRLTVV.

The rearrangement uses TRBV18 and TRBJ1-3; 7 bases are shared with TRBD1. Per the germline V gene, CDR1 is KGHSH and CDR2 is LQKENI. V gave up 3 bases and J gave up 0 bases; unmatched junction bases: 11. This CDR3 is built from 18 residues. The CDR3 nucleotides are TGTGCCAGCTCACCCCAGGGACAGCCTTTGCTCTCTGGAAACACCATATATTTT. Its translation is CASSPQGQPLLSGNTIYF.

V and J are TRBV27 and TRBJ2-7, with D perhaps TRBD1 (6 bases). The germline V gene has CDR1 MNHEY and CDR2 SMNVEV (reference sequence). There are 12 residues in the CDR3. V lost 5 bases to trimming and J lost 2 bases, with 7 bases between them. The CDR3 sequence: CASSTGPYEQYF. Here the CDR3 DNA reads TGTGCCAGCAGTACAGGGCCCTACGAGCAGTACTTC.

The V gene is TRBV5-4, the J gene TRBJ2-2, with D hard to call. The ends were cut back, 4 bases at V and 6 bases at J, with 19 bases in the middle. The CDR3 extends over 16 amino acids. Germline V CDR1 and CDR2: SGHNT, YYREEE (reference sequence). CDR3 DNA: TGTGCCAGCAGCCCGAGGTGGGCCGCCGGGTCCGGGGAGCTGTTTTTT. Its protein product is CASSPRWAAGSGELFF.

This clone was recorded a few times. This chain links TRBV15 with TRBJ2-3; perhaps D is TRBD1 or TRBD2 (5 bases each). Looked up from germline, CDR1 is LNHNV and CDR2 is YYDKDF (reference sequence). The CDR3 runs 15 residues. V lost 0 bases and J lost 2, with 9 bases in between. CDR3 coding DNA: TGTGCCACCAGCAGAGAGGCAGGGACCACAGATACGCAGTATTTT. It is translated as CATSREAGTTDTQYF.

The V call is TRBV7-7, the J call TRBJ2-7; TRBD1 aligns across 9 bases. CDR3 size: 17 residues. The germline V gene has CDR1 SSHAT and CDR2 FNYEAQ (reference sequence). The CDR3 DNA follows: TGTGCTAGCCGCTCGGATGTGGGACAGGGTCCTTCCTACGAGCAGTACTTC. Its translation: CASRSDVGQGPSYEQYF.

The genes are TRBV28 and TRBJ1-1, with TRBD1 as a possible D gene (5 bases). The CDR3 length is 14 residues. Trimming removed 3 bases from V and 12 bases from J, with 20 bases in between. Germline V CDR1 and CDR2: MDHEN, SYDVKM. This CDR3 reads CASSLVIERGPTFF. The CDR3 DNA reads as TGTGCCAGCAGTTTGGTAATTGAGAGGGGTCCTACTTTCTTT.

This chain joins TRBV30 and TRBJ2-3, with TRBD2 identical over 7 bases. The CDR3 extends over 14 amino acids. J lost 3 bases, V lost 4 bases, and 7 bases had no gene match. Germline CDR1 reads GTSNPN; CDR2 reads SVGIG (reference sequence). CDR3 DNA sequence: TGTGCCTGGACGAGGGAGGGGAGGACAGATACGCAGTATTTT. This gives the protein CAWTREGRTDTQYF.

The rearrangement links TRBV19 to TRBJ1-1; 7 nucleotides match TRBD1. The CDR3 consists of 17 residues. The J segment lost 3 bases and the V segment lost 4 bases, leaving 14 bases of the junction unmatched. Germline CDR1 and CDR2: LNHDA and SQIVND (reference sequence). The CDR3 loop is CASSREDREVIDTEAFF. For the CDR3, the DNA is TGTGCCAGTAGTAGAGAAGACAGGGAAGTGATCGACACTGAAGCTTTCTTT.

The table lists this clone with a count of one. This chain connects TRBV30 to TRBJ1-4; D is possibly TRBD1 (5 bases). The CDR3 has 15 residues. Looked up from germline, CDR1 is GTSNPN and CDR2 is SVGIG (reference sequence). The V end was cut by 0 bases, the J end by 4 bases, with 12 bases between. Here the CDR3 DNA reads TGTGCCTGGAGTGTACACGGGGGGGTTAATGAAAAACTGTTTTTT. Translating it yields CAWSVHGGVNEKLFF.